This T cell receptor beta chain stems from a study of radiotherapy plus CTLA-4 blockade in lung cancer. Study information: 15% to 20% of enrolled patients responded objectively, and about 30% had disease control. Study-wide points: Blood-borne expansion of tumor-derived TCR clones followed radiotherapy plus ipilimumab. Reportedly, early blood T cell clone dynamics best predicted response, with interferon-beta.

Chemo-refractory metastatic non-small-cell lung cancer patients received focal radiation with ipilimumab CTLA-4 blockade. Concerning this clone: As yet, its antigen is unknown.

This CDR3 spans 14 amino acids. Germline CDR1 MNHEY, CDR2 SMNVEV (reference sequence). V was pared by 6 bases and J by 6 bases, with 15 bases between. The protocol was immunoSEQ multiplex PCR, while the TCRdb copy is restricted to in-frame clones and leaves out a portion. The table lists about 43,000 clones, 65% to 70% of them singletons, with over 20% in the top ten. The chain employs TRBV27 and TRBJ1-5; possibly TRBD1 for D (6 bases). The sample here was peripheral blood, taken from a patient treated with radiotherapy plus ipilimumab. The clonotype comes from a human donor with non-small cell lung cancer who had a partial response to radiotherapy plus ipilimumab. The CDR3 coding sequence is TGTGCCAGCAGGCGAGGGGGAATGGGTCAGCCCCAGCATTTT. It specifies CASRRGGMGQPQHF.